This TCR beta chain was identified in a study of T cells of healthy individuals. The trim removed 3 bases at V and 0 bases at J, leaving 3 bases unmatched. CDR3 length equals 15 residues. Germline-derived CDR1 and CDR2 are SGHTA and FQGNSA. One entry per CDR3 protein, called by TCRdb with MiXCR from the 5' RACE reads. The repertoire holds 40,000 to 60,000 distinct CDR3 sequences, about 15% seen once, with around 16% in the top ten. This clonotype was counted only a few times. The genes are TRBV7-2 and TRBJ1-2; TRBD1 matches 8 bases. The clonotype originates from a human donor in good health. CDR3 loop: CASSFQGAPNYGYTF. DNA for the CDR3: TGTGCCAGCAGCTTTCAGGGGGCGCCTAACTATGGCTACACCTTC.